The clone carrying this TCR beta chain showed up many times. At one end the junction does not follow the germline gene, possibly because of a read error. The library was built from about 370 ng RNA with molecular barcoded adaptors for alpha/delta and beta/gamma chains. From the reads, TCRdb called clonotypes with MiXCR, one entry per CDR3 protein. The sample contains over 90,000 distinct CDR3 sequences, roughly a fifth of which appear only once. Germline V gives CDR1 MNHEY, CDR2 SVGAGI. This CDR3 region has 11 residues. The source of the sample is a study of read filtering for tumor transcriptome and immune sequencing. Looking at the study overall: Patients were 17 male and some 15 female, mean age around 66 years, range roughly 47 to 85. After DNase treatment, RNA was made into whole-transcriptome libraries.

Material: a population of CD138-negative cells sorted from bone marrow. The clonotype comes from a donor at least 40 years old with multiple myeloma. The chain recombines TRBV6-5 with TRBJ1-1; D gene ambiguous. In DNA, the CDR3 is TGTGCCAGCAGTTACTCGGGAGCCTCTGTGTTT. Its translation: CASSYSGASVF.